Below, 15 T cell receptor beta chains from the same sample are listed, as sequenced in a study of beta chain features in type 1 diabetes (dated by TCRdb to between 2018 and 2020). The method behind the library was the immunoSEQ multiplex PCR assay. The entire isolated RNA was reverse transcribed using the High Capacity cDNA Reverse Transcription Kit, and thus expressed TCRB transcripts were sequenced. The clones in this table, taken by TCRdb from immuneACCESS, are in-frame only. Not every clone is retained; where verified, under half of the shortfall comes from an unresolved V gene, and the cause of the rest is unknown. For this sample there are 150,000 to 200,000 clones; approximately 9.9% appear just once. About 2.5% of the sample is in the top ten clones. What was sequenced was central memory CD4+ T cells from blood. All receptors derive from a woman in her late teens or twenties in good health.

The J gene is TRBJ2-1, the V gene TRBV5-8, with 9 bases aligning to TRBD2. Germline V lookup: CDR1 SGHTS, CDR2 YDEGEE. Germline trimming cut 2 bases from V and 8 bases from J; bases unmatched to any gene: 5. The CDR3 sequence is 14 residues long. The DNA of the CDR3 is TGTGCCAGCAGCTTCCAGCGGGGGGCGTATGAGCAGTTCTTC. Its protein product is CASSFQRGAYEQFF.

This clone was recorded a few times. J is TRBJ2-3 and V is TRBV29-1, with TRBD2 matching over 9 bases. The CDR3 is 15 residues long. J lost 0 bases, V lost 2 bases, and 3 bases had no gene match. CDR1 is SQVTM and CDR2 is ANQGSEA in the germline V gene. CDR3 sequence reads: CSVELAGTSTDTQYF. CDR3 nucleotide sequence: TGCAGCGTTGAACTAGCGGGAACTAGCACAGATACGCAGTATTTT.

This clone was counted only a few times. V and J are TRBV4-2 and TRBJ2-2; a possible D gene is TRBD2 (6 bases). The CDR3 is made up of 16 amino acids. Deletions cut 4 bases from V and 3 bases from J, with 15 bases between. Germline V gene lookup returns CDR1 LGHNA and CDR2 YNFKEQ. The CDR3 DNA follows: TGTGCCAGCAGCCTCCGATATAGGGAGGACACCGGGGAGCTGTTTTTT. This codes for CASSLRYREDTGELFF.

CDR3 DNA sequence: TGCGCCAGCAGTGAGTCCAGGGCCCTAGGGCAAGAGACCCAGTACTTC. It specifies CASSESRALGQETQYF. V gene TRBV10-1 combines with J gene TRBJ2-5, with D possibly being TRBD1 (5 bases). Trimming left V 0 bases short and J 2 bases short, with 13 bases between. The V gene's germline CDR1 is WNHNN and CDR2 SYGVQD (reference sequence). The CDR3 totals 16 residues.

This clone was seen a few times. V gene TRBV5-5 combines with J gene TRBJ2-1, with 9 bases aligning to TRBD2. V shed 1 base, J shed 5 bases, and the junction held 7 bases outside the gene matches. Germline V gene data show CDR1 as SGHKS and CDR2 as YYEKEE (reference sequence). This CDR3 has 16 amino acids. The CDR3 spells CASSLTPGLADNEQFF. DNA of the CDR3: TGTGCCAGCAGCTTGACTCCGGGACTAGCCGACAATGAGCAGTTCTTC.

The chain has TRBV27 and TRBJ2-4; possible D gene TRBD1, 5 bases. Trimming took off 5 bases at V and 7 bases at J, with 18 bases between the two ends. Germline V gene data show CDR1 as MNHEY and CDR2 as SMNVEV (reference sequence). There are 15 residues in the CDR3. The CDR3 sequence is CASSVNRQMRNIQYF. Written as DNA, the CDR3 is TGTGCCAGCAGTGTCAATCGACAGATGAGGAACATTCAGTACTTC.

A remark on this clone: This sample includes further DNA sequences coding for the same CDR3. The V gene is TRBV27, the J gene TRBJ2-5, with 9 bases fitting TRBD1. Germline lookup yields CDR1 MNHEY and CDR2 SMNVEV (reference sequence). This CDR3 comprises 13 residues. Trimming removed 6 bases from V and 5 bases from J; junction bases left unmatched: 4. The CDR3 nucleotides are TGTGCCAGCAGCCGAGGGACAGGGGAGACCCAGTACTTC. Its protein product is CASSRGTGETQYF.

This clone was counted a few times. The J gene is TRBJ2-7, the V gene TRBV7-2, with D perhaps TRBD2 (5 bases). The CDR3 sequence is 11 residues long. Per germline, CDR1 SGHTA and CDR2 FQGNSA. Trimming stripped 2 bases from V and 6 bases from J, with 5 bases between. The CDR3 here is CASSLSGEQYF. In DNA form, the CDR3 reads TGTGCCAGCAGCTTAAGCGGCGAGCAGTACTTC.

This chain uses TRBV7-8 with TRBJ1-1; 9 bases are a match to TRBD1. Germline V gene lookup returns CDR1 SGHVS and CDR2 FQNEAQ. The junction had 7 bases not matched to a gene; V was cut back by 5 bases and J by 3 bases. This CDR3 is built from 15 residues. The CDR3 DNA reads as TGTGCCAGCAGCAGAGGAAGGACAGGGGACACTGAAGCTTTCTTT. This sequence encodes CASSRGRTGDTEAFF.

This clone appeared a few times. The chain uses TRBV15 and TRBJ2-3; 8 positions agree with TRBD2. V dropped 6 bases and J dropped 2; count of bases not matched to a gene: 10. Germline V CDR1 and CDR2: LNHNV, YYDKDF (reference sequence). The CDR3 extends over 16 amino acids. The CDR3 bases are TGTGCCACCAGTCAAGGGCGGGGGGAAGCCACAGATACGCAGTATTTT. This gives the protein CATSQGRGEATDTQYF.

The gene calls are TRBV7-3 and TRBJ2-7; D might be TRBD2 (5 bases). This CDR3 contains 13 residues. Germline CDR1 is SGHTA and CDR2 is FQGTGA. Trimming took 5 bases from V and 6 from J, leaving 14 bases between them. The DNA for the CDR3 is TGTGCCAGCAGCGCGGCCCGGGATAGCGAGCAGTACTTC. Protein product: CASSAARDSEQYF.

This clone turned up a few times. V gene TRBV6-5 combines with J gene TRBJ2-3, with D maybe TRBD1 (5 bases). V lost 7 bases, J lost 2 bases, and 13 bases lay in between. Germline loops: CDR1 MNHEY, CDR2 SVGAGI. The CDR3 length is 14 residues. The CDR3 loop reads CASIRAGNTDTQYF. CDR3 DNA: TGTGCCAGCATTAGGGCAGGGAACACAGATACGCAGTATTTT.

This chain uses TRBV5-4 with TRBJ2-1, with TRBD2 matching over 14 bases. The CDR3 sequence is 15 residues long. The germline CDR1 and CDR2 sequences are SGHNT and YYREEE (reference sequence). V dropped 3 bases and J dropped 10; count of bases not matched to a gene: 6. The CDR3 spells CASSSRTSGRNEQFF. The DNA for the CDR3 is TGTGCCAGCAGCTCCAGGACTAGCGGGAGGAACGAGCAGTTCTTC.

The CDR3 loop is CASSLGFAMETQYF. The CDR3 DNA is TGTGCCAGCAGCTTAGGGTTTGCGATGGAGACCCAGTACTTC. The chain carries TRBV7-2 and TRBJ2-5; D is unclear. Germline lookup yields CDR1 SGHTA and CDR2 FQGNSA. The CDR3 is made up of 14 amino acids. V lost 1 base and J lost 5, with 11 bases in between.

This clone was found a few times. V is TRBV29-1 and J is TRBJ1-1; D is possibly TRBD1 (5 bases). The V and J ends lost 8 bases and 2 bases respectively, with 33 bases between them. The CDR3 sequence is 19 residues long. Germline loops: CDR1 SQVTM, CDR2 ANQGSEA. In nucleotides, the CDR3 is TGCAGCCCCGAACCTCGATATGAGGGAGGGGTTGTGGACAACACTGAAGCTTTCTTT. It translates to CSPEPRYEGGVVDNTEAFF.